One and the same sample provided the 24 T cell receptor beta chains below, sequenced in a study of response to subunit inactivated influenza vaccine. MiXCR was run by TCRdb on the RT-PCR reads, yielding one entry per CDR3 protein. The sample has approximately 500,000 distinct CDR3 sequences; approximately 15% are singletons. The source material was PBMCs from blood, sampled 11 to 12 days after vaccination. These TCRs come from a man between 50 and 59 years old who received an inactivated influenza vaccine.

The rearrangement links TRBV28 to TRBJ2-5, with D possibly TRBD2 on 7 matching bases. Deletions cut 7 bases from V and 5 bases from J, with 23 bases between. CDR3 length: 16 residues. CDR1 is MDHEN, CDR2 SYDVKM, per germline. The CDR3 bases are TGTGCCAGCACCGAACTCGGGTGGGGGGGCTATGAGACCCAGTACTTC. Translation: CASTELGWGGYETQYF.

This clonotype appeared a few times. This chain links TRBV6-5 with TRBJ2-6; D is tentatively TRBD1 or TRBD2 (5 bases each). This CDR3 region has 17 residues. CDR1 and CDR2 from the germline V gene are MNHEY and SVGAGI. The V end lost 0 bases, the J end lost 4 bases, and 13 bases lay between the germline ends. This CDR3 is CASSYSKGEPGANVLTF. CDR3 DNA sequence: TGTGCCAGCAGTTACTCGAAAGGGGAGCCGGGGGCCAACGTCCTGACTTTC.

A few counts support this clonotype. V usage is TRBV7-2 and J usage is TRBJ2-1; 9 bases agree with TRBD1. J was trimmed by 4 bases and V by 4 bases; bases with no gene match: 8. This CDR3 has 16 amino acids. CDR1 SGHTA and CDR2 FQGNSA come from the germline V gene. The CDR3 DNA sequence: TGTGCCAGCAGCTCAAGGGCGGGACAGGGATACAATGAGCAGTTCTTC. Residues: CASSSRAGQGYNEQFF.

The chain is built from TRBV10-3 and TRBJ1-2; D is possibly TRBD1 (5 bases). CDR1 is ENHRY, CDR2 SYGVKD, per germline. The CDR3 length is 13 residues. Trimming shortened V by 2 bases and J by 8 bases, and 12 bases separated the two germline ends. As DNA, the CDR3 is TGTGCCATCAGTGAGGGGGGTGGAGAAGGCTACACCTTC. This sequence encodes CAISEGGGEGYTF.

Many counts were recorded for this clonotype. V usage is TRBV9 and J usage is TRBJ2-3; no firm D call. This CDR3 contains 16 residues. The ends were cut back, 0 bases at V and 0 bases at J, with 11 bases in the middle. Germline V gene lookup returns CDR1 SGDLS and CDR2 YYNGEE. CDR3 sequence: CASSVVETSSTDTQYF. As DNA, the CDR3 is TGTGCCAGCAGCGTAGTTGAGACATCTAGCACAGATACGCAGTATTTT.

There are a few counts of this clonotype. CDR3 in amino acids: CAWGDRGAQFF. The CDR3, as DNA: TGTGCCTGGGGAGACAGGGGGGCGCAGTTCTTC. The J gene is TRBJ2-1, the V gene TRBV30; 9 nucleotides match TRBD1. The germline gives CDR1 GTSNPN, CDR2 SVGIG (reference sequence). The CDR3 consists of 11 residues. Trimming removed 5 bases from V and 12 bases from J; junction bases left unmatched: 5.

This chain links TRBV7-2 with TRBJ2-3, with TRBD2 identical over 10 bases. The V segment lost 2 bases and the J segment 2 bases; nucleotides outside the gene matches: 7. Germline CDR1 is SGHTA and CDR2 is FQGNSA. CDR3 length: 17 amino acids. CDR3 DNA sequence: TGTGCCAGCAGCTTAAGAAGCGGGAGGGGGTTCACAGATACGCAGTATTTT. Translation: CASSLRSGRGFTDTQYF.

This clonotype occurred a few times. The J gene is TRBJ2-1, the V gene TRBV7-8; 7 bases fit TRBD2. This CDR3 region has 15 residues. The V gene's germline CDR1 is SGHVS and CDR2 FQNEAQ. V gave up 3 bases and J gave up 3 bases; unmatched junction bases: 5. In DNA, the CDR3 is TGTGCCAGCAGCTTTGGACTAGGGGACTACAATGAGCAGTTCTTC. Protein: CASSFGLGDYNEQFF.

V is TRBV9 and J is TRBJ2-1; 13 bases fit TRBD2. The CDR3 is made up of 15 amino acids. V was pared by 3 bases and J by 7 bases, with 4 bases of the junction left unmatched. Looked up from germline, CDR1 is SGDLS and CDR2 is YYNGEE. The CDR3 is CASSAGLAGENEQFF. CDR3 in DNA: TGTGCCAGCAGCGCTGGACTAGCGGGAGAGAATGAGCAGTTCTTC.

V gene TRBV3-1 combines with J gene TRBJ2-3; 8 bases map to TRBD2. This CDR3 is built from 14 residues. The ends lost 6 bases at V and 1 base at J; junction bases unmatched: 3. Germline CDR1 is LGHDT and CDR2 is YNNKEL (reference sequence). This CDR3 is CASRDGGGTDTQYF. CDR3 nucleotide sequence: TGTGCCAGCAGGGACGGGGGGGGCACAGATACGCAGTATTTT.

The sample holds a few counts of this clonotype. The genes are TRBV18 and TRBJ2-7, with 10 bases fitting TRBD1. CDR3 length: 16 residues. V dropped 3 bases and J dropped 3; count of bases not matched to a gene: 8. The germline gives CDR1 KGHSH, CDR2 LQKENI. This chain's CDR3 is CASSPKDRGNIYEQYF. CDR3 sequence (DNA): TGTGCCAGCTCACCCAAGGACAGGGGGAATATCTACGAGCAGTACTTC. Full variable domain (rest looked up from reference TRBV18 and TRBJ2-7): NAGVMQNPRHLVRRRGQEARLRCSPMKGHSHVYWYRQLPEEGLKFMVYLQKENIIDESGMPKERFSAEFPKEGPSILRIQQVVRGDSAAYFCASSPKDRGNIYEQYFGPGTRLTVT.

The chain combines TRBV28 with TRBJ2-7; 7 nucleotides align to TRBD1. Germline loops: CDR1 MDHEN, CDR2 SYDVKM. The CDR3 is 14 amino acids. Trimming cost V 6 bases and J 0 bases; bases outside gene matches: 5. DNA for the CDR3: TGTGCCAGCAGACCGGGACAGCTCTCCTACGAGCAGTACTTC. Its translation is CASRPGQLSYEQYF.

This clonotype was counted a few times. The rearrangement links TRBV28 to TRBJ2-7; D is perhaps TRBD2 (6 bases). The germline CDR1 and CDR2 sequences are MDHEN and SYDVKM. The CDR3 is 15 residues long. The germline V and J ends were trimmed by 2 bases and 5 bases, with 16 bases remaining between them. Here the CDR3 reads CASSLKRVLPDEQYF. As DNA, the CDR3 is TGTGCCAGCAGTTTAAAGCGGGTACTGCCGGACGAGCAGTACTTC.

The rearrangement joins TRBV5-1 to TRBJ2-5, with 10 nucleotides matching TRBD1. V shed 4 bases, J shed 4 bases, and the junction held 7 bases outside the gene matches. Germline V gene sequence: CDR1 SGHRS, CDR2 YFSETQ. The CDR3 has 15 amino acids. CDR3 nucleotide sequence: TGCGCCAGCAGCCCCAGACAGGGGGCTAGAGAGACCCAGTACTTC. Protein sequence: CASSPRQGARETQYF.

V gene TRBV5-1 combines with J gene TRBJ2-2; no clear D. This CDR3 is 15 amino acids long. From germline, CDR1 is SGHRS and CDR2 YFSETQ. The V gene lost 0 bases and the J gene lost 2 bases, with 8 bases spanning the gap. CDR3 loop: CASSLDLLNTGELFF. DNA of the CDR3: TGCGCCAGCAGCTTGGACCTCCTAAACACCGGGGAGCTGTTTTTT.

This clonotype was recorded many times. The J gene is TRBJ2-7, the V gene TRBV10-3; D is undetermined. The CDR3 is 14 amino acids. Trimming cost V 0 bases and J 4 bases, with 10 bases left between them. Germline CDR1 reads ENHRY; CDR2 reads SYGVKD. As DNA, the CDR3 is TGTGCCATCAGTGAGTCCGACGGAAGATACGAGCAGTACTTC. Its translation: CAISESDGRYEQYF.

Note on this clonotype: This may be a read error, as it is one base from a much larger clone. The chain recombines TRBV28 with TRBJ2-6; TRBD1 agrees at 10 bases. The CDR3 extends over 19 amino acids. Losses at the gene ends were 3 bases for V and 4 bases for J; bases not matched to a gene: 12. In germline, CDR1 is MDHEN, CDR2 SYDVKM. CDR3 residues: CASSFSDRGRVRGANVLTF. The CDR3 coding sequence is TGTGCCAGCAGTTTCTCGGACAGGGGGAGGGTGAGAGGGGCCAACGTCCTGACTTTC.

The genes are TRBV6-5 and TRBJ2-7; the match to TRBD1 covers 7 bases. The CDR3 loop spans 16 amino acids. In germline, CDR1 is MNHEY, CDR2 SVGAGI. V lost 5 bases to trimming and J lost 0 bases; unmatched junction nucleotides: 10. The CDR3 DNA reads as TGTGCCAGCAGTATCCTCGGGACAGCAAGCTCCTACGAGCAGTACTTC. Translated: CASSILGTASSYEQYF.

This clonotype has a handful of counts. The chain couples TRBV4-1 to TRBJ2-7; 11 bases align to TRBD1. V was pared by 1 base and J by 3 bases, with 5 bases of the junction left unmatched. Looked up from germline, CDR1 is MGHRA and CDR2 is YSYEKL. This CDR3 spans 16 amino acids. The CDR3 reads CASSQVVGTGGYEQYF. In DNA form, the CDR3 reads TGCGCCAGCAGCCAAGTCGTGGGGACAGGGGGCTACGAGCAGTACTTC.

V gene TRBV7-8 combines with J gene TRBJ1-2, with D maybe TRBD1 (6 bases). The CDR3 is 17 residues long. V dropped 5 bases and J dropped 3 bases, with 22 bases sitting between them. CDR1 and CDR2 (germline): SGHVS, FQNEAQ. CDR3 DNA sequence: TGTGCCAGCAGCCCCCCCCGGACAGTCGGTTGGGACTATGGCTACACCTTC. Amino acids: CASSPPRTVGWDYGYTF.

This sequence joins TRBV7-2 and TRBJ2-5, with D unclear. Germline V gene lookup returns CDR1 SGHTA and CDR2 FQGNSA. The V end was cut by 1 base, the J end by 6 bases, with 9 bases between. The CDR3 has 13 residues. CDR3 DNA sequence: TGTGCCAGCAGCTTAGGGGTGGTTAAGACCCAGTACTTC. It yields the protein CASSLGVVKTQYF.

V and J are TRBV5-4 and TRBJ2-7, with D perhaps being TRBD1 or TRBD2 (6 bases each). The V gene lost 0 bases and the J gene lost 6 bases, with 13 bases spanning the gap. The CDR3 runs 14 residues. CDR1 SGHNT and CDR2 YYREEE come from the germline V gene (reference sequence). The CDR3 reads CASSLARGGSEQYF. CDR3 nucleotide sequence: TGTGCCAGCAGCTTGGCCAGGGGAGGATCCGAGCAGTACTTC.

This chain joins TRBV6-1 and TRBJ2-1, with 8 positions matching TRBD1. The CDR3 is 16 amino acids. Germline CDR1 reads MNHNS; CDR2 reads SASEGT. The trim removed 6 bases at V and 0 bases at J, leaving 7 bases unmatched. CDR3 in DNA: TGTGCCAGCAGGTCACAGGGACAGGTCTCCTACAATGAGCAGTTCTTC. Amino acid sequence: CASRSQGQVSYNEQFF.

CDR3 amino acids: CSAHTIPGSGNYEQYF. The DNA of the CDR3 is TGCAGTGCGCATACCATCCCTGGTAGCGGAAACTACGAGCAGTACTTC. This sequence joins TRBV20-1 and TRBJ2-7; D is perhaps TRBD2 (6 bases). Germline CDR1 and CDR2: DFQATT and SNEGSKA (reference sequence). The CDR3 spans 16 residues. V shed 6 bases and J shed 3 bases, with 24 bases lying between them.